The clone carrying this T cell receptor (beta chain) was recorded once. It was with random hexamers that about 0.45 to 1 ug RNA was reverse transcribed. TCRdb ran MiXCR on the immunoSEQ multiplex PCR reads and lists one entry per CDR3 protein. This table holds about 210,000 distinct CDR3 sequences, 94% found once. This sample was included in a study of CD8 T cells in Susac syndrome. The germline V and J ends were trimmed by 1 base and 6 bases, with 19 bases remaining between them. Germline CDR1 is SGHDN and CDR2 is FVKESK. The CDR3 is made up of 17 amino acids. The TCR originated in a human donor with Susac syndrome. The material sequenced was CD4+ T cells from PBMCs. This sequence joins TRBV14 and TRBJ1-5; D might be TRBD1 (5 bases). CDR3 bases: TGTGCCAGCAGCCAAGGCTTCGGGGCCACGGCAACTCAGCCCCAGCATTTT. Translation gives CASSQGFGATATQPQHF.